Sequencing of this TCR beta chain was carried out in a study of blood T cell repertoires in COVID-19. Study summary: Nucleic acid was either cDNA or gDNA, and it came from T cells, B-cell-depleted T cells, or PBMCs.

Study processing details: Counts of nucleated cells, estimated from reference gene primer amplification, were obtained. Method: immunoSEQ multiplex PCR; TCRdb's copy keeps in-frame clones and lacks some. The DNA gave D and trimming, while V, J and clone size come from that table. The sample lists about 49,000 clones; roughly 80% were seen once. The CDR3 sequence is 15 residues long. CDR1 SGHRS and CDR2 YFSETQ come from the germline V gene. Deletions cut 4 bases from V and 8 bases from J, with 18 bases between. The sequencing input was peripheral blood. The rearrangement links TRBV5-1 to TRBJ1-4; D is undetermined. The TCR originated in a human donor in a cohort sampled during active COVID-19. This CDR3 reads CASSDGGSAREKLFF. DNA of the CDR3: TGCGCCAGCAGCGATGGAGGGAGTGCTAGGGAAAAACTGTTTTTT.